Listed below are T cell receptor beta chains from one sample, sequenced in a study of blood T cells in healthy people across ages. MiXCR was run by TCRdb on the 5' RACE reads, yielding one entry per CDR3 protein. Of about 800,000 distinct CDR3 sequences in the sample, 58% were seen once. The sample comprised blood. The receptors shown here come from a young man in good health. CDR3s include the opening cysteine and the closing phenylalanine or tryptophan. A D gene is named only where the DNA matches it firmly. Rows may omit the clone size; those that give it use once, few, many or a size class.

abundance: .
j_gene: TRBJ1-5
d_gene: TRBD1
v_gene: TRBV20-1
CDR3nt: TGCAGTGCTAGACGGGGGACAGGGAATCAGCCCCAGCATTTT
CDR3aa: CSARRGTGNQPQHF

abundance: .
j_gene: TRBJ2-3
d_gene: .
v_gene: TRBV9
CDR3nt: TGTGCCAGCAGCGTAGGTGCCCGTCTCACAGATACGCAGTATTTT
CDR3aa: CASSVGARLTDTQYF

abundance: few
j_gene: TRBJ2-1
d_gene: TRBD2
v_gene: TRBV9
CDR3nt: TGTGCCAGCAGCTTTCCGACTAGCGGGCATCACAATGAGCAGTTCTTC
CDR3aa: CASSFPTSGHHNEQFF

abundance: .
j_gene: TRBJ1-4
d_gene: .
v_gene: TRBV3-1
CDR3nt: TGTGCCAGCAGCCATGTACCGGGTGAAAAACTGTTTTTT
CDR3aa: CASSHVPGEKLFF

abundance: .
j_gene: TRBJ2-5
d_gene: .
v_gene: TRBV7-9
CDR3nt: TGTGCCAGCAGCTCAAACCCCCAAGAGACCCAGTACTTC
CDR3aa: CASSSNPQETQYF

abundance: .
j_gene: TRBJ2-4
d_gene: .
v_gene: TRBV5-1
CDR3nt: TGCGCCAGCAGCAGCGGCACGGACATTCAGTACTTC
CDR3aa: CASSSGTDIQYF

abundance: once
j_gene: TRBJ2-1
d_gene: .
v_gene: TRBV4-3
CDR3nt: TGCGCCAGCAGCCAAGACATTCTAGTGGAGCAGTTCTTC
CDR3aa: CASSQDILVEQFF

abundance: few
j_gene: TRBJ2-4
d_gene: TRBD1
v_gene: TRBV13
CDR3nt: TGTGCCAGCAGAGGACAGGGTGAAGCCAAAAACATTCAGTACTTC
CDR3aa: CASRGQGEAKNIQYF

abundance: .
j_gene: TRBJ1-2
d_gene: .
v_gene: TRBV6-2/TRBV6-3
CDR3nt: TGTGCCAGCAGCCAGTCCGAGAACTATGGCTACACCTTC
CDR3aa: CASSQSENYGYTF

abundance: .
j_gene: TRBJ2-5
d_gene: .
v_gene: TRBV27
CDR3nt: TGTGCCAGCAGTTTGCCGGGGTCCCAAGAGACCCAGTACTTC
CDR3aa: CASSLPGSQETQYF

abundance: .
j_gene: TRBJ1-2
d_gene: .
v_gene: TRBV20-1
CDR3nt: TGCAGTGCTAGAGATCAAATTACAGGGTTAAATGGCTACACCTTC
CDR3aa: CSARDQITGLNGYTF

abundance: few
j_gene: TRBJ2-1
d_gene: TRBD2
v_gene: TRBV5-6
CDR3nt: TGTGCCAGCAGCTTGCCGACTGGGGGGGAGGCCTCCTACAATGAGCAGTTCTTC
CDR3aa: CASSLPTGGEASYNEQFF

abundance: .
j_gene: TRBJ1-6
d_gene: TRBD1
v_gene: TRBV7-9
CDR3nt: TGTGCCAGCAGCTTATTTGGACAGGGCAAATCACCCCTCCACTTT
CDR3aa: CASSLFGQGKSPLHF

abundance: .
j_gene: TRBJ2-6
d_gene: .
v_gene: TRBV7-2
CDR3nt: TGTGCCAGCAGCTTCTTCAAGAACTCTGGGGCCAACGTCCTGACTTTC
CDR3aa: CASSFFKNSGANVLTF

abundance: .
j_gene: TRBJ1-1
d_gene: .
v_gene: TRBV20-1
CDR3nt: TGCAGTGCTCTACGAACGGCGAACACTGAAGCTTTCTTT
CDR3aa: CSALRTANTEAFF

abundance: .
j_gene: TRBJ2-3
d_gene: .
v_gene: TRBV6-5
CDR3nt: TGTGCCAGCGGCGCGACGATGGATACGCAGTATTTT
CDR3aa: CASGATMDTQYF

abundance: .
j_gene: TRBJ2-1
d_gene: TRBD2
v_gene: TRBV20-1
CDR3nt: TGCAGTGCTAATTTAGGGGGGACTAGCGGGGACTACAATGAGCAGTTCTTC
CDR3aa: CSANLGGTSGDYNEQFF

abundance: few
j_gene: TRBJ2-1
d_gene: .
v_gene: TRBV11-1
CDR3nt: TGTGCCAGCACAGCGAGTGGGCGATATGAGCAGTTCTTC
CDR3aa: CASTASGRYEQFF

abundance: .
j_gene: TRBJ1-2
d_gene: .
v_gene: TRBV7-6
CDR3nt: TGTGCCAGCAGCCCCGCGACCGGAGGCTACACCTTC
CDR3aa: CASSPATGGYTF

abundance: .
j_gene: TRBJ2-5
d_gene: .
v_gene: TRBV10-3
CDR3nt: TGTGCCATCAGTGAAGACAGACCTAAAGAGACCCAGTACTTC
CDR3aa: CAISEDRPKETQYF

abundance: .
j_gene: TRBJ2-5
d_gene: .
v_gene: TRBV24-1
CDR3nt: TGTGCCACCAGTGGGTGGAGCCAAGAGACCCAGTACTTC
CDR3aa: CATSGWSQETQYF

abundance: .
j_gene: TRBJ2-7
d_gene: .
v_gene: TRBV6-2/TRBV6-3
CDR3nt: TGTGCCAGCAGTTATCAGATCGCGGGCGAGCAGTACTTC
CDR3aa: CASSYQIAGEQYF

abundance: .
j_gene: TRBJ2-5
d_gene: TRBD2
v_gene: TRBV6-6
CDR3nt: TGTGCCGCCCGCCGGGGGCTAGCGGGCCAAGGGACCCAGTACTTC
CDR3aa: CAARRGLAGQGTQYF

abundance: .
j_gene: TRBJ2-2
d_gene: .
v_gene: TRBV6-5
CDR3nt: TGTGCCAGCAGTCTTCGTCGGGTGAACACCGGGGAGCTGTTTTTT
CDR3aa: CASSLRRVNTGELFF

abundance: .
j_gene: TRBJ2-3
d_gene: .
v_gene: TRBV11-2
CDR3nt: TGTGCCAGCAGCTTAAATAGAGCAGTCGGAACAGATACGCAGTATTTT
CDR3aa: CASSLNRAVGTDTQYF

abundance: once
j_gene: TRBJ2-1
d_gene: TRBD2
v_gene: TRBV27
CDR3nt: TGTGCCAGCGGGCTACTAGCGGGAGGGGTGCAGTTCTTC
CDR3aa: CASGLLAGGVQFF

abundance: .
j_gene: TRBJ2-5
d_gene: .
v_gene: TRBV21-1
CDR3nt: TGTGCCGGCAGCGCCCGGTGGGGAACCCAGTACTTC
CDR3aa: CAGSARWGTQYF

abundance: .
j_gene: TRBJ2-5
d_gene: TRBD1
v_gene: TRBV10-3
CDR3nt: TGTGCCACCAGTGAGGGACAGAAAGAGACCCAGTACTTC
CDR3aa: CATSEGQKETQYF

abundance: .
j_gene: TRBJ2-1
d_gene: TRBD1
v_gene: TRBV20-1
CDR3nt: TGCAGTGCCACAGACCGGGACAGGGTTTACAATGAGCAGTTCTTC
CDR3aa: CSATDRDRVYNEQFF

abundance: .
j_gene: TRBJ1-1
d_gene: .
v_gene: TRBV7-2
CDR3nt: TGTGCCAGCAGCTTAGTAGTGCAGTGGAACACTGAAGCTTTCTTT
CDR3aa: CASSLVVQWNTEAFF

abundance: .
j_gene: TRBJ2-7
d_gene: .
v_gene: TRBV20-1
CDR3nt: TGCAGTGCAAGCGGCCCCGGACAGAGCTTCGGTGAGCAGTACTTC
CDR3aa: CSASGPGQSFGEQYF

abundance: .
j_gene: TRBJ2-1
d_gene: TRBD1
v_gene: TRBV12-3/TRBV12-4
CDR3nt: TGTGCCAGCAGTGCGGACAGGTGGGGTGAGCAGTTCTTC
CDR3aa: CASSADRWGEQFF

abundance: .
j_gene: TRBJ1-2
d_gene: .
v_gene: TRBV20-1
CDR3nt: TGCAGTGCTAGAGATAGGAGACGCTATGGCTACACCTTC
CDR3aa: CSARDRRRYGYTF

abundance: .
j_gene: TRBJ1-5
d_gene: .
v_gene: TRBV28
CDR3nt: TGTGCCAGCACCGTAGGTCCCATCAATCAGCCCCAGCATTTT
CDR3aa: CASTVGPINQPQHF

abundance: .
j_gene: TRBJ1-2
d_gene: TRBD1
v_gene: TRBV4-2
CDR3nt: TGTGCCAGCAGCCAAGTAGGTGGACAGGGCGCCTATGGCTACACCTTC
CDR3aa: CASSQVGGQGAYGYTF

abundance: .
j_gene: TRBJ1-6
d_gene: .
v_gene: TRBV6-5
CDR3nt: TGTGCCAGCAGTTGGACACCTGGGTCAGAGGGTCCCTATAATTCACCCCTCCACTTT
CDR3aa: CASSWTPGSEGPYNSPLHF

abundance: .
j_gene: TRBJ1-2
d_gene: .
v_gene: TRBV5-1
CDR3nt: TGCGCCAGCAGCTTTTCCGGGGAGGACTATGGCTACACCTTC
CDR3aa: CASSFSGEDYGYTF

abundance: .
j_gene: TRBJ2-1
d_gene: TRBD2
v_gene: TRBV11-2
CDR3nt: TGTGCCAGCGCCCCCGGGACTAGCGGCCTCAATGAGCAGTTCTTC
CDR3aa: CASAPGTSGLNEQFF

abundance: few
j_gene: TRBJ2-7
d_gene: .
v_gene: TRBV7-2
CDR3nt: TGTGCCAGCAGCTTAGTCGGGACAATCCTCTACGAGCAGTACTTC
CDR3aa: CASSLVGTILYEQYF

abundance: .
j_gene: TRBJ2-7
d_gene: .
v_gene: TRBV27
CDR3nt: TGTGCCAGCAGTTTATTTCCTCCCAGGGAGCAGTACTTC
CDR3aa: CASSLFPPREQYF

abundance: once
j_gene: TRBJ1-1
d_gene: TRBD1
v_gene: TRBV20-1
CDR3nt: TGCAGTGCTAGAGGGGGTACAGGGGAGGACACTGAAGCTTTCTTT
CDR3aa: CSARGGTGEDTEAFF

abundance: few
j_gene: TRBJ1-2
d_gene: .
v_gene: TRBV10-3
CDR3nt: TGTGCCATCAGTGAGTCCAAGACGCTCTATGGCTACACCTTC
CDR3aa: CAISESKTLYGYTF

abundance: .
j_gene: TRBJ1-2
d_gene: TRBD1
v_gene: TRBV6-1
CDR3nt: TGTGCCAGTCGGGACAGGGGGGCTGGCTACACCTTC
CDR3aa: CASRDRGAGYTF

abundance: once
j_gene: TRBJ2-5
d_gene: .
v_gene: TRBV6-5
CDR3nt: TGTGCCAGCAGTCCGACAGGAGGCAGGGCGCGTGGGCAGTACTTC
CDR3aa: CASSPTGGRARGQYF

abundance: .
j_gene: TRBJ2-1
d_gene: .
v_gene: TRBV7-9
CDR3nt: TGTGCCAGCAGCTCATCGGGGGCGCAACCAGCGGATGAGCAGTTCTTC
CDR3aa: CASSSSGAQPADEQFF

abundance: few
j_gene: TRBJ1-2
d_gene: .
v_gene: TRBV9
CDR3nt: TGTGCCAGCAGTGTGCAGGGAGGCGAGTCCAGCTATGGCTACACCTTC
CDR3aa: CASSVQGGESSYGYTF

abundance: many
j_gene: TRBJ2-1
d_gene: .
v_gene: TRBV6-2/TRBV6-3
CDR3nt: TGTGCCAGCAGTTTCTACAGGCGGGAGCAGTTCTTC
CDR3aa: CASSFYRREQFF

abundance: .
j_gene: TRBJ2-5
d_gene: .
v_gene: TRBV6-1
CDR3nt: TGTGCCAGCAGTGCGGGACTTCAGCAAGAGACCCAGTACTTC
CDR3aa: CASSAGLQQETQYF

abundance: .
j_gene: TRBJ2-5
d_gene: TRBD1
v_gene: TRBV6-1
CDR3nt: TGTGCCAGCAGGGAAGACAGGGCTATGGAGGAGACCCAGTACTTC
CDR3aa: CASREDRAMEETQYF

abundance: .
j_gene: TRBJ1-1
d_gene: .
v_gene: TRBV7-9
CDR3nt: TGTGCCAGCAGCTTAGGGCAGGGTACTGAAGCTTTCTTT
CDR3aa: CASSLGQGTEAFF